This T cell receptor beta chain appears in the sequencing data of a study of OX40 agonist ivuxolimab in advanced cancers. The study in broad terms: Ivuxolimab was an agonistic, fully human IgG2 monoclonal antibody directed against OX40 (CD134), a costimulatory receptor. Prior anti-PD-1, anti-PD-L1 or anti-CTLA-4 therapy was permitted, and about two fifths of dose-escalation patients had received checkpoint inhibitors. The dose-escalation cohort was around 83% male with a mean age of 60 years, ranging from 23 to 79. The paper reports the monotherapy dose-escalation portion (N of about 47 patients) of the phase I ivuxolimab trial. Of the approximately 53 patients in dose escalation, about 20 had hepatocellular carcinoma, about 15 had melanoma, 9 had renal cell carcinoma and 9 had head and neck cancer. Partial responses were achieved by three dose-escalation patients, of whom one had hepatocellular carcinoma and two had cutaneous melanoma. Peripheral TCRbeta sequencing was intended to test whether TCR sequence diversity was altered and clonal T-cell expansion was caused by ivuxolimab. Intravenous ivuxolimab was administered to patients every 2 weeks at six dose levels: 0.01, 0.1, 0.3, 1.5, 3 and 10 mg/kg. Overall results and qualifications from the work: The antigen specificity of the clonally expanded peripheral T cells was not determined. At doses of 0.1 to 3.0 mg/kg, clonal expansion of both CD4+ and CD8+ T cells in blood was seen between baseline and week 6. After ivuxolimab, CD8+ T cells had more expanded clones than CD4+ T cells on average. In partial responders in the 0.1-3.0 mg/kg groups, normalized peripheral clonal expansion was found to be among the lowest, especially among CD8+ T cells. Low levels of normalized T-cell clonal expansion were also seen in some patients who did not respond.

Patients with a history of autoimmune disease or receiving systemic immunosuppression were excluded from the trial. Peripheral blood for TCR sequencing was collected from all dose cohorts at baseline, on cycle 4 day 1, and on cycle 7 day 1. The samples were drawn from a first-in-human, open-label, multicenter phase I dose-escalation trial of ivuxolimab. Adults with locally advanced or metastatic melanoma, renal cell, hepatocellular, or head and neck squamous cell carcinoma were enrolled in the trial. CD4+ and CD8+ T cells were sorted separately from peripheral blood before TCR sequencing. To sequence the TCRbeta CDR3 region, genomic DNA was isolated from the sorted cells. The immunoSEQ Assay was used to sequence the TCRbeta CDR3 regions. The table comes from immuneACCESS by way of TCRdb, which keeps in-frame sequences with V and J called. Part of the clones is missing from these tables; in studies checked, under half for an unresolved V gene and the rest for unknown reasons. This sample comprises 50,000 to 70,000 clones, about 86% of them detected only once. The ten largest clones add up to roughly 13% of the sample.

On this clone itself: The target of this receptor is not known. Base qualities are not provided; no much larger clone lies one nucleotide away.

Inclusive of the bounding cysteine and phenylalanine, the CDR3 is 14 residues long. This entry keeps only the CDR3 DNA: 42 bases, framed from base 1. From the germline V gene, CDR1 is SGHDN and CDR2 is FVKESK. Deletion took 2 bases off V and 4 bases off J, with a span of 10 bases between the germline ends. This clonotype was sampled from an adult with an advanced solid tumor such as melanoma, head and neck, liver or kidney cancer. The sequence links TRBV14 to TRBJ2-3; the D gene assignment is ambiguous. Specimen: CD4+ or CD8+ T cells sorted from blood, collected in a trial of the OX40 agonist ivuxolimab. At the DNA level, the sequence is TGTGCCAGCAGCCAACTTCGATGGGCAGATACGCAGTATTTT. It encodes CASSQLRWADTQYF.